These T cell receptor beta chains were read from a single sample in a study of CD8 T cells in ankylosing spondylitis. TCRdb reprocessed the 5' RACE reads with MiXCR, giving one entry per CDR3 protein. The table shows 200,000 to 250,000 distinct CDR3 sequences, with approximately 7.3% occurring only once. Sequenced material: blood, either unsorted or a sorted T cell fraction (not recorded which). The receptors shown here come from a male donor with ankylosing spondylitis. CDR3s leave out the opening cysteine and the closing phenylalanine or tryptophan. The order of the fields is J gene, V gene, CDR3 protein.

J gene: TRBJ2-2
V gene: TRBV4-3
CDR3 protein: ASSQGQRTGELF

J gene: TRBJ2-4
V gene: TRBV28
CDR3 protein: ASSPILGENIQY

J gene: TRBJ2-2
V gene: TRBV2
CDR3 protein: ASLGLAGDNTGELF

J gene: TRBJ2-7
V gene: TRBV20-1
CDR3 protein: SARGWQGVSSYEQY

J gene: TRBJ1-2
V gene: TRBV28
CDR3 protein: ASSMGLQGYGYT

J gene: TRBJ2-1
V gene: TRBV7-9
CDR3 protein: ASSPPSGGNGNEQF

J gene: TRBJ2-6
V gene: TRBV3-1
CDR3 protein: ASSPVRTGGSSGANVLT

J gene: TRBJ2-3
V gene: TRBV5-1
CDR3 protein: ASSLIGLAGDTQY

J gene: TRBJ2-7
V gene: TRBV28
CDR3 protein: ASSPRAGGYEQY

J gene: TRBJ2-1
V gene: TRBV3-1
CDR3 protein: ASSQAPKGPAKQF

J gene: TRBJ2-7
V gene: TRBV5-1
CDR3 protein: ASSLSEGEQY

J gene: TRBJ1-5
V gene: TRBV7-6
CDR3 protein: ASSLGSGSNQPQH

J gene: TRBJ2-7
V gene: TRBV13
CDR3 protein: ASVQGRSYEQY

J gene: TRBJ2-3
V gene: TRBV6-2/TRBV6-3
CDR3 protein: ASSEDRTDTQY

J gene: TRBJ1-2
V gene: TRBV4-2
CDR3 protein: ASSQVGGSVRWSNYGYT

J gene: TRBJ1-5
V gene: TRBV5-6
CDR3 protein: ASSSKGRSNQPQH

J gene: TRBJ2-7
V gene: TRBV7-2
CDR3 protein: ASTPGPSYEQY

J gene: TRBJ2-1
V gene: TRBV4-3
CDR3 protein: ASSQAGGSYNEQF

J gene: TRBJ2-1
V gene: TRBV21-1
CDR3 protein: ASSNLGHHNEQF

J gene: TRBJ2-7
V gene: TRBV7-6
CDR3 protein: ASSLAPPAGGPKEQY

J gene: TRBJ2-3
V gene: TRBV12-3/TRBV12-4
CDR3 protein: ASRPLGGGRTDTQY

J gene: TRBJ2-3
V gene: TRBV7-9
CDR3 protein: ASSTLWSRDTQY

J gene: TRBJ2-1
V gene: TRBV4-2
CDR3 protein: ASSQLLAGPNEQF

J gene: TRBJ2-2
V gene: TRBV12-3/TRBV12-4
CDR3 protein: ASSGVAGGNTGELF

J gene: TRBJ2-7
V gene: TRBV12-3/TRBV12-4
CDR3 protein: ASSVRYTGHYEQY

J gene: TRBJ2-1
V gene: TRBV6-1
CDR3 protein: ASSLSINNEQF

J gene: TRBJ2-7
V gene: TRBV4-3
CDR3 protein: ASSQSGTEYYEQY

J gene: TRBJ2-7
V gene: TRBV11-2
CDR3 protein: ASSLESTYEQY

J gene: TRBJ2-5
V gene: TRBV10-2
CDR3 protein: ASSWTSGDGETQY

J gene: TRBJ1-2
V gene: TRBV20-1
CDR3 protein: SARGQELPLNYGYT